The next 10 T cell receptor beta chains were all read from a single sample in a study of blood T cells in healthy people across ages. A J-beta primer mix and a sample-barcoded 5' primer were used in a second PCR of about 7 to 12 cycles. TCRdb re-called the 5' RACE reads through MiXCR, storing one row per CDR3 protein. Among about 1,800,000 distinct CDR3 sequences, approximately 30% were seen once, and the ten largest hold about 8%. Source material: blood. The receptor set was obtained from a woman in her 30s in good health.

This clonotype was seen only a few times. This chain links TRBV20-1 with TRBJ1-1; D not certain. Trimming pared 3 bases from V and 10 bases from J, leaving 21 bases between. Germline CDR1 and CDR2: DFQATT and SNEGSKA (reference sequence). The CDR3 covers 14 residues. The CDR3 DNA follows: TGCAGTGCTAGCCTGATTCCGGAGGGCGCGTCAGCTTTCTTT. Translated: CSASLIPEGASAFF.

A few counts support this clonotype. The rearrangement uses TRBV5-1 and TRBJ1-5, with TRBD1 as a possible D gene (5 bases). V lost 0 bases to trimming and J lost 7 bases, with 11 bases between them. Germline V CDR1 and CDR2: SGHRS, YFSETQ. The CDR3 has 14 residues. The CDR3 reads CASSLEAGHQPQHF. CDR3 coding DNA: TGCGCCAGCAGCTTGGAGGCAGGGCACCAGCCCCAGCATTTT.

This clonotype has at least ten counts. The chain combines TRBV5-5 with TRBJ2-7; D remains unclear. Germline V gene sequence: CDR1 SGHKS, CDR2 YYEKEE (reference sequence). The CDR3 has 13 residues. V was shortened by 1 base and J by 3 bases, with 8 bases between the two germline ends. The CDR3 nucleotides read TGTGCCAGCAGCTTGAGGCAGCACTACGAGCAGTACTTC. It encodes CASSLRQHYEQYF.

This clonotype was found a few times. This chain connects TRBV24-1 to TRBJ2-1, with 7 nucleotides matching TRBD2. Germline-derived CDR1 and CDR2 are KGHDR and SFDVKD. The CDR3 loop spans 16 amino acids. With 3 bases clipped from V and 5 bases from J, the junction kept 9 bases outside the gene matches. CDR3 sequence: CATSDPQRGYHNEQFF. CDR3 coding DNA: TGTGCCACCAGTGATCCCCAGCGGGGATACCACAATGAGCAGTTCTTC.

This clonotype occurred many times. The chain recombines TRBV29-1 with TRBJ2-5; 7 bases are a match to TRBD1. V lost 8 bases, J lost 2 bases, and 14 bases stayed unmatched. This CDR3 has 15 amino acids. The germline V gene has CDR1 SQVTM and CDR2 ANQGSEA. This chain's CDR3 is CSLIGTVRLQETQYF. CDR3 bases: TGCAGCTTAATCGGGACAGTAAGGTTGCAAGAGACCCAGTACTTC.

To note about this clonotype: Just one base apart from a much larger clone, this may be a read error. V usage is TRBV5-5 and J usage is TRBJ2-7; D is possibly TRBD2 (6 bases). Germline CDR1 and CDR2: SGHKS and YYEKEE (reference sequence). This CDR3 has 15 amino acids. CDR3 sequence reads: CAGSLGTLSSYEQYF. In nucleotides, the CDR3 is TGTGCCGGCAGCCTCGGGACTCTCAGCTCCTACGAGCAGTACTTC. Full variable domain (missing parts from reference TRBV5-5 and TRBJ2-7): DAGVTQSPTHLIKTRGQQVTLRCSPISGHKSVSWYQQVLGQGPQFIFQYYEKEERGRGNFPDRFSARQFPNYSSELNVNALLLGDSALYLCAGSLGTLSSYEQYFGPGTRLTVT.

This chain links TRBV29-1 with TRBJ1-1, with D possibly matching TRBD1 (5 bases). Germline V gene sequence: CDR1 SQVTM, CDR2 ANQGSEA. Trimming stripped 7 bases from V and 3 bases from J, with 21 bases between. CDR3 length: 15 residues. CDR3 sequence reads: CSALSPGLRDTEAFF. CDR3 sequence (DNA): TGCAGCGCACTTTCCCCGGGACTTCGGGACACTGAAGCTTTCTTT.

The rearrangement uses TRBV2 and TRBJ2-7; TRBD1 is a possible D gene (5 bases). The CDR3 spans 14 residues. The V end lost 2 bases, the J end lost 0 bases, and 8 bases lay between the germline ends. Germline CDR1 and CDR2: SNHLY and FYNNEI. The CDR3 region is CASSERTPSYEQYF. DNA of the CDR3: TGTGCCAGCAGTGAACGGACACCCTCCTACGAGCAGTACTTC.

This clonotype appeared a few times. The V and J genes are TRBV5-1 and TRBJ1-2; D gene unclear. Trimming took 2 bases from V and 0 from J, leaving 14 bases between them. Per the germline V gene, CDR1 is SGHRS and CDR2 is YFSETQ. There are 16 residues in the CDR3. CDR3 nucleotides: TGCGCCAGCAGCTTCAAAAGGACTCAAGCTAACTATGGCTACACCTTC. Its protein is CASSFKRTQANYGYTF.

This clonotype was observed a few times. The chain links TRBV5-1 to TRBJ2-5, with a possible D match to TRBD2 (5 bases). V lost 1 base to trimming and J lost 2 bases, with 9 bases between them. The length of the CDR3 is 14 residues. From germline, CDR1 is SGHRS and CDR2 YFSETQ. CDR3 amino acids: CASSLFQRQETQYF. As DNA, the CDR3 is TGCGCCAGCAGCTTGTTCCAGCGGCAAGAGACCCAGTACTTC.